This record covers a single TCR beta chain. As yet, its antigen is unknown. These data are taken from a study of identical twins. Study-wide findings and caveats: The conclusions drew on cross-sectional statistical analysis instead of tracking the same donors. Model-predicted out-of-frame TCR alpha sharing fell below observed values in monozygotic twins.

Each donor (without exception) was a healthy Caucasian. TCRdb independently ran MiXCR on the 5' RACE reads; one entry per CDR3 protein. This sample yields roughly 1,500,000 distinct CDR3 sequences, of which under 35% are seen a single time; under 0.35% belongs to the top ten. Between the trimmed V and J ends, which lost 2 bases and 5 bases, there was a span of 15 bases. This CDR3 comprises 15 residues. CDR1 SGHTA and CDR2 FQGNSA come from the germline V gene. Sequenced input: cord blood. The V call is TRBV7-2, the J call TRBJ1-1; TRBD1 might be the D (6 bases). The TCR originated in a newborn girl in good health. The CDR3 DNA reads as TGTGCCAGCAGCTTACGGGGGGCGGTGGGGACTGAAGCTTTCTTT. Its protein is CASSLRGAVGTEAFF.